This T cell receptor (beta chain) was retrieved from a study of T cell repertoires in cytomegalovirus infection. Study summary: Public TCR beta signatures indicated both CMV infection and matching HLA type. Study observations and caveats: Across the ex vivo response, the dominant clonotypes were HLA-C-restricted CMV-specific TCR beta clonotypes. Of the TCR beta families, the public ones yielded a cumulative frequency that identified carriers of CMV plus the relevant HLA.

TCRdb processed the reads anew with MiXCR; each CDR3 protein has one entry. Of 110,000 to 150,000 distinct CDR3 sequences in the sample, about 6.5% were seen once. This clonotype came up a few times. Its specificity is unknown. What was sequenced was PBMCs. The clonotype comes from a human donor in good health (CMV status not recorded). Some clones in this sample may be carry-over from other donors' samples.

The CDR3 is CASSERRGQGRETQYF. The CDR3 DNA reads TGTGCCAGCAGTGAGAGACGGGGACAGGGGCGAGAGACCCAGTACTTC. The genes are TRBV2 and TRBJ2-5, with 10 bases aligning to TRBD1. There are 16 residues in the CDR3. Trimming removed 3 bases from V and 4 bases from J; junction bases left unmatched: 8. The germline V gene has CDR1 SNHLY and CDR2 FYNNEI.